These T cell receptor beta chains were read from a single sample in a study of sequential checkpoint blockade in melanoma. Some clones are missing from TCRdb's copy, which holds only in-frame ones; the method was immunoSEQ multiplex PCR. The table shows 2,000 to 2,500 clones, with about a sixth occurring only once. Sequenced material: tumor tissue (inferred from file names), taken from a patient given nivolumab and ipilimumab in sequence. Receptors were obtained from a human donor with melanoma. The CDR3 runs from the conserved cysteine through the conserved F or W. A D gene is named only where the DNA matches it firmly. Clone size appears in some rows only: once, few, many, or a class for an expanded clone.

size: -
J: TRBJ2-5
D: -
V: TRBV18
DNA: TGTGCCAGCTCCCATCAACTCTCTAGGGACGAAGAGACCCAGTACTTC
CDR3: CASSHQLSRDEETQYF

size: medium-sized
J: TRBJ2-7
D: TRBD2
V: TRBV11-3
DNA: TGTGCCAGCAGCTTACGGGAGGGATTGGCCGGGCTCTCCTACGAGCAGTACTTC
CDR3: CASSLREGLAGLSYEQYF

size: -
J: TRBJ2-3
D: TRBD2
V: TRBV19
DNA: TGTGCCAGTAGTTTAGCGGGGGGCCCTACAGATACGCAGTATTTT
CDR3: CASSLAGGPTDTQYF

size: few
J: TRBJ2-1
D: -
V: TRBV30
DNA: TGTGCCTGGAGTGCGAGGGGCTCCTACAATGAGCAGTTCTTC
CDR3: CAWSARGSYNEQFF

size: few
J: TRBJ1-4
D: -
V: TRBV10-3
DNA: TGTGCCATCAGTGAGCTCAGGCGGCCTAATGAAAAACTGTTTTTT
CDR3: CAISELRRPNEKLFF

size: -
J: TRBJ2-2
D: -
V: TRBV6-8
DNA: TGTGCCAGCAGGTTGGCAGGTTCGAACACCGGGGAGCTGTTTTTT
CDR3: CASRLAGSNTGELFF

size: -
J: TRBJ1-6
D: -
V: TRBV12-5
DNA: TGTGCTAGTGGTTTGGTAGAAGGGCTGGGGATCTATAATTCACCCCTCCACTTT
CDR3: CASGLVEGLGIYNSPLHF

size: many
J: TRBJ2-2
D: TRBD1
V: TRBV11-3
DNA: TGTGCCAGCAGCGGGACAGGGGCATTTTCCGGGGAGCTGTTTTTT
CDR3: CASSGTGAFSGELFF

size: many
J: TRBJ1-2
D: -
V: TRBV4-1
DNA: TGCGCCAGCAGCCAAGATGACCAGGCCAACTATGGCTACACCTTC
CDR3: CASSQDDQANYGYTF

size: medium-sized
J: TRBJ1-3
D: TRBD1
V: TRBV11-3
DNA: TGTGCCAGCAGCCCACTACCGGGACAGGGGATACGAAACACCATATATTTT
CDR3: CASSPLPGQGIRNTIYF

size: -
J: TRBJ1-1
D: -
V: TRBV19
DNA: TGTGCCAGTAGTATCAGCCAGCAAGCTTTCTTT
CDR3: CASSISQQAFF

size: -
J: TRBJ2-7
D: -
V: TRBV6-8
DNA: TGTGCCAGCAGTTACTCCCCAGGGAGCTCCTACGAGCAGTACTTC
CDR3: CASSYSPGSSYEQYF

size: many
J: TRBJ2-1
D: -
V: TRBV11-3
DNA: TGTGCCAGCAGCCGGGAAAAGGGGTCCAATGAGCAGTTCTTC
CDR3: CASSREKGSNEQFF

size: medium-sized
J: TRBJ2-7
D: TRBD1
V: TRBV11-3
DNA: TGTGCCAGCAGCTTGGGGGACAGGACAGCCTACGAGCAGTACTTC
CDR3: CASSLGDRTAYEQYF

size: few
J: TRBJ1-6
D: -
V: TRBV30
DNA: TGTGCCTGGAGTCGCAGTCACACGATAGATTCACCCCTCCACTTT
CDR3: CAWSRSHTIDSPLHF

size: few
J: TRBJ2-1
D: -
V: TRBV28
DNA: TGTGCCAGCAGTTTACCCGCGGGATCCTCGCAGTTCTTC
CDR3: CASSLPAGSSQFF

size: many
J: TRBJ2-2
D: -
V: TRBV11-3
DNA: TGTGCCAGCAGCCAAGGGTGGACAGCCGACACCGGGGAGCTGTTTTTT
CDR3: CASSQGWTADTGELFF

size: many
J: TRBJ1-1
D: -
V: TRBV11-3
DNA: TGTGCCAGCACGTTATCTGCAGGGGTTTACTTAGCTGAAGCTTTCTTT
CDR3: CASTLSAGVYLAEAFF

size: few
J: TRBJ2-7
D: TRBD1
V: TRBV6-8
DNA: TGTGCCAGCAGTCGACAGGGTGGGACGGACGACGAGCAGTACTTC
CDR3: CASSRQGGTDDEQYF

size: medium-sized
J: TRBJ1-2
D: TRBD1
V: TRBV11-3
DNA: TGTGCCAGCAGCGATAACCAAGGGGGCTGGGATGGCTACACCTTC
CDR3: CASSDNQGGWDGYTF

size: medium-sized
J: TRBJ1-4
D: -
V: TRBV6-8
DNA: TGTGCCAGCAGTTCACGGAGCAGGTCAACTAATGAAAAACTGTTTTTT
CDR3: CASSSRSRSTNEKLFF

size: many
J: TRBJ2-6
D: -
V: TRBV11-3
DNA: TGTGCCAGCAGCTTGAAAGGGAAGGTATCTGGGGCCAACGTCCTGACTTTC
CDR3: CASSLKGKVSGANVLTF

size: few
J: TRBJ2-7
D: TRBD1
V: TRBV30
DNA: TGTGCCTGGAGTTTAGACAGGGGAATAAGGTACGAGCAGTACTTC
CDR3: CAWSLDRGIRYEQYF

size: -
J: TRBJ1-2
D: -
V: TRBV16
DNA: TGTGCCAGCAGCCAATTTTCTAGGCCTTCCCCTGCGCCGTATGGCTACACCTTC
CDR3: CASSQFSRPSPAPYGYTF

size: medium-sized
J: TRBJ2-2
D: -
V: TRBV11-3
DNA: TGTGCCAGCAGCTTGGGGACATTTACCGGGGAGCTGTTTTTT
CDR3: CASSLGTFTGELFF

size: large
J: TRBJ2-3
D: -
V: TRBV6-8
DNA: TGTGCCAGCAGTGTTTGGGGGCTGACAGATACGCAGTATTTT
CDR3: CASSVWGLTDTQYF

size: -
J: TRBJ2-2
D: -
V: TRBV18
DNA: TGTGCCAGCTCACCACGGGGAGCGAACACCGGGGAGCTGTTTTTT
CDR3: CASSPRGANTGELFF